What follows are 6 T cell receptor beta chains derived from one specimen sequenced in a study of T cell responses to AZD1222 COVID-19 vaccine. The protocol was immunoSEQ multiplex PCR, while the TCRdb copy is restricted to in-frame clones and leaves out a portion. The sample lists 100,000 or so clones, approximately 87% seen once, with about 15% in the top ten. Sequenced material: peripheral blood, taken on day 0 of AZD1222 vaccination. These receptors were obtained from an adult in good health.

The chain employs TRBV15 and TRBJ1-5; D call uncertain. Germline V CDR1 and CDR2: LNHNV, YYDKDF (reference sequence). This CDR3 spans 15 amino acids. Trimming left V 3 bases short and J 5 bases short, with 14 bases between. CDR3 nucleotides: TGTGCCACCAGCAGCCCTGACAACTTTCATCAGCCCCAGCATTTT. Its protein is CATSSPDNFHQPQHF.

The V and J genes are TRBV5-4 and TRBJ2-3, with D hard to call. V lost 4 bases and J 7 bases, leaving 13 bases between the germline ends. The CDR3 is 13 amino acids. Germline CDR1 is SGHNT and CDR2 is YYREEE (reference sequence). The CDR3 nucleotides read TGTGCCAGCAGCCCCGTCGCTGGTAATACGCAGTATTTT. This translates into CASSPVAGNTQYF.

The rearrangement joins TRBV10-3 to TRBJ1-3; D is unclear. The ends were cut back, 7 bases at V and 3 bases at J, with 19 bases in the middle. Looked up from germline, CDR1 is ENHRY and CDR2 is SYGVKD. The CDR3 is 16 residues long. CDR3: CAITPGPSGLGNTIYF. DNA of the CDR3: TGTGCCATCACCCCAGGCCCCTCGGGCCTTGGAAACACCATATATTTT.

This clone is a singleton in its sample. The chain couples TRBV5-4 to TRBJ1-2; tentatively, D is TRBD1 (6 bases). Trimming pared 0 bases from V and 3 bases from J, leaving 12 bases between. The germline gives CDR1 SGHNT, CDR2 YYREEE (reference sequence). The CDR3 runs 15 residues. CDR3 in amino acids: CASSLEGGGYYGYTF. The DNA for the CDR3 is TGTGCCAGCAGCTTGGAGGGGGGCGGCTACTATGGCTACACCTTC.

The chain combines TRBV5-1 with TRBJ1-1; 8 nucleotides agree with TRBD1. Germline assignment: CDR1 SGHRS and CDR2 YFSETQ. V gave up 7 bases and J gave up 1 base; unmatched junction bases: 6. The CDR3 is made up of 14 amino acids. The CDR3 DNA reads as TGCGCCAGCCGAATCCAGGGGGCGAACACTGAAGCTTTCTTT. Translation gives CASRIQGANTEAFF.

This rearrangement joins TRBV2 to TRBJ1-5; tentatively, D is TRBD1 (6 bases). Per germline, CDR1 SNHLY and CDR2 FYNNEI. This CDR3 region has 16 residues. Trimming removed 4 bases from V and 3 bases from J, with 16 bases in between. The CDR3 DNA reads as TGTGCCAGCAGTGGACTGGCGGGGGGGGCCAATCAGCCCCAGCATTTT. This codes for CASSGLAGGANQPQHF.